This T cell receptor (beta chain) derives from a study of blood T cell repertoires in COVID-19. At the level of the study: The United States, Italy and Spain were the sources of the acute and convalescent COVID-19 samples. Sample material is recorded as cDNA or gDNA derived from T cells, B-cell-depleted T cells, or PBMCs.

The length of the CDR3 is 14 residues. Deletions cut 1 base from V and 1 base from J, with 8 bases between. Germline V gene sequence: CDR1 SGHRS, CDR2 YFSETQ. Per the original data handling: Reference gene primer amplification yielded estimated nucleated cell counts. Repertoires were generated with immunoSEQ multiplex PCR, while TCRdb's copy carries only in-frame clones and drops some. The D gene and trimming were derived from the DNA, and the V and J assignments and clone size from that table. The table records some 150,000 clones, over 80% of them present only once. The receptor's source is a woman older than 75 with acute or convalescent COVID-19. Specimen: peripheral blood. V gene TRBV5-1 combines with J gene TRBJ1-2, with a tentative D call TRBD1 (5 bases). CDR3 protein: CASSLQQDNYGYTF. In DNA form, the CDR3 reads TGCGCCAGCAGCTTGCAACAGGATAACTATGGCTACACCTTC.